The entry that follows covers one T cell receptor (beta chain) sequence. Its antigen is unknown. This entry comes from a study of vaccination and CD4 T cells after COVID-19. Sequenced with the Oncomine TCR Beta short-read assay was DNA taken from cultured CD4+ T cells. One entry per CDR3 protein, called by TCRdb with MiXCR from the PCR reads. The table includes roughly 12,000 distinct CDR3 sequences, 74% detected once. The CDR3 consists of 16 residues. CDR1 is MNHEY, CDR2 SVGAGI, per germline. The V segment lost 0 bases and the J segment 6 bases; nucleotides outside the gene matches: 3. Study-level results: Convalescent patients showed a median roughly 85% of reactive clones that were seen only post-vaccination.

Noted treatment: roughly 10-day PBMC culture with coronavirus spike peptide pools or control peptides (ViraFEST assay). The TCR comes from a human donor who received a COVID-19 vaccine. The source material was CD4+ T cells from blood, cultured in vitro, sampled after SARS-CoV-2 vaccination. The chain couples TRBV6-5 to TRBJ2-1; 12 nucleotides align to TRBD1. CDR3 loop: CASSYSLGQGANEQFF. DNA of the CDR3: TGTGCCAGCAGTTACTCTTTGGGACAGGGGGCCAATGAGCAGTTCTTC.